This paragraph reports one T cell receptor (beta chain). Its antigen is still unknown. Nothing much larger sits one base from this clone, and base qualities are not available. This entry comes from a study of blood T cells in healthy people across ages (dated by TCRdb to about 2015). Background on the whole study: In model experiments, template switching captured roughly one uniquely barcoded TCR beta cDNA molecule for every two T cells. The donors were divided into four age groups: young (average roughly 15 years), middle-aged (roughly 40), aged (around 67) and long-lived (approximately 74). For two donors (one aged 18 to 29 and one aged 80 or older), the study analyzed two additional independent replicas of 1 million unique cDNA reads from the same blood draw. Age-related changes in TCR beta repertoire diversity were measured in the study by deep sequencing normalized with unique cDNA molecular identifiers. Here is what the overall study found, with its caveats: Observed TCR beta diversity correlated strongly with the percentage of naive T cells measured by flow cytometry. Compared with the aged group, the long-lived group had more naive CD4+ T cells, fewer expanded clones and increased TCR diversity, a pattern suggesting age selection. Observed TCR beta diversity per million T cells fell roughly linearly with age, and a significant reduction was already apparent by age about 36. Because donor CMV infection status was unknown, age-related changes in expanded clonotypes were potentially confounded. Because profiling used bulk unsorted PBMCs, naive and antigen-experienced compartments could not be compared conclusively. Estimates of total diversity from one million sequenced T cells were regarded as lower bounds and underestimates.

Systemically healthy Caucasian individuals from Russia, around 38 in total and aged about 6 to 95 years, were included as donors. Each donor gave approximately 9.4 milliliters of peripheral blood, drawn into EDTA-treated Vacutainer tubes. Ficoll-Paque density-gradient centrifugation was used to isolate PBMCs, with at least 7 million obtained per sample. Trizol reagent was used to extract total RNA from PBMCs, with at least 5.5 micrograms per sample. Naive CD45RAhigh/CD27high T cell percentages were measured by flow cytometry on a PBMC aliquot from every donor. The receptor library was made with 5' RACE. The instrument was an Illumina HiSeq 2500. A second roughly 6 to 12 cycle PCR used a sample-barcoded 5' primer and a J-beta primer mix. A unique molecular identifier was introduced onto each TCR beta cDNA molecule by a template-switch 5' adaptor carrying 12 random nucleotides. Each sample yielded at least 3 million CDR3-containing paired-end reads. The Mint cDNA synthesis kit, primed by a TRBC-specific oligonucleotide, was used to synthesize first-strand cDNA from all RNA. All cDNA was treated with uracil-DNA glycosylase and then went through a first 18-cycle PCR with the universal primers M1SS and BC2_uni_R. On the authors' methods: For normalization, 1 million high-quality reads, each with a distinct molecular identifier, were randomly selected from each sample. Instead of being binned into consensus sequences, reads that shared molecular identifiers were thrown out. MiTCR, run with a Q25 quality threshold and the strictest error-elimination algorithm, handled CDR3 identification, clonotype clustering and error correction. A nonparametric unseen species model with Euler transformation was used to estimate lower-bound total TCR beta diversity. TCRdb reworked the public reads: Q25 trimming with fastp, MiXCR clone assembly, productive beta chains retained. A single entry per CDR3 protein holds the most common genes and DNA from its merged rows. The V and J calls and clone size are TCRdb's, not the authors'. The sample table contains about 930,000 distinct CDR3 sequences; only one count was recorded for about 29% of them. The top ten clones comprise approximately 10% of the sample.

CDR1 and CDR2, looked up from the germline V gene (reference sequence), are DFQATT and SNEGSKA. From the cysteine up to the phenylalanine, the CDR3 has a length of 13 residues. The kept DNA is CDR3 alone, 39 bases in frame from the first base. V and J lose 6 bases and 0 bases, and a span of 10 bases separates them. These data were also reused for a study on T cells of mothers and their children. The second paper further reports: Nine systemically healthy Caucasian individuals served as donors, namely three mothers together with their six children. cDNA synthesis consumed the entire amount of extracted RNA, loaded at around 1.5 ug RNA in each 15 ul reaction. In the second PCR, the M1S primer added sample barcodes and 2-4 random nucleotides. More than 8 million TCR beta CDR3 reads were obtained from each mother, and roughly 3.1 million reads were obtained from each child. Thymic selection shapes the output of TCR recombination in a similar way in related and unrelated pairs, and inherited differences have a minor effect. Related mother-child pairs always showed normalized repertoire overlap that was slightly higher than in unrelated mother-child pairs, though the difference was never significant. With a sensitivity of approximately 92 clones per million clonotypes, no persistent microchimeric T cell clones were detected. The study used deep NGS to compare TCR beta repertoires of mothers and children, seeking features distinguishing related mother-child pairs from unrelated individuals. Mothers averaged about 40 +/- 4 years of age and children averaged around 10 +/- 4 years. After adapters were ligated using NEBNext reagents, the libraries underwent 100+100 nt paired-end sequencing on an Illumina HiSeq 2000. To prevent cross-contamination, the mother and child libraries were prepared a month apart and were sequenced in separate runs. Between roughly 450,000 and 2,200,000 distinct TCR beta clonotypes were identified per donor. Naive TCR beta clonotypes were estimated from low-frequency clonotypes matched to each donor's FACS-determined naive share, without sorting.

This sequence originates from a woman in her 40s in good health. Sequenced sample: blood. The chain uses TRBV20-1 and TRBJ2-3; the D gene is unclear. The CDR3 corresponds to CSAHQPSTDTQYF. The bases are TGCAGTGCCCATCAGCCTAGCACAGATACGCAGTATTTT.